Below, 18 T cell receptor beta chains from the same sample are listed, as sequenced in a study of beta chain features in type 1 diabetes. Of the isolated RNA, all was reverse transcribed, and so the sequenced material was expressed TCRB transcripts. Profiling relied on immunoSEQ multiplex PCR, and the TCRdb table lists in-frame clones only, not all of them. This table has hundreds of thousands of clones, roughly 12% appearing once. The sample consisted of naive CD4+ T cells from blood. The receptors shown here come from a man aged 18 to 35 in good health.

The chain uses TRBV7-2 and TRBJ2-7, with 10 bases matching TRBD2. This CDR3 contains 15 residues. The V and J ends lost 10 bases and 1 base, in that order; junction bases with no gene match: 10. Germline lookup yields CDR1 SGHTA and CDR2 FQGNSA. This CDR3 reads CATRTSGILSYEQYF. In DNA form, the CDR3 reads TGTGCCACGCGGACTAGCGGTATACTTTCCTACGAGCAGTACTTC.

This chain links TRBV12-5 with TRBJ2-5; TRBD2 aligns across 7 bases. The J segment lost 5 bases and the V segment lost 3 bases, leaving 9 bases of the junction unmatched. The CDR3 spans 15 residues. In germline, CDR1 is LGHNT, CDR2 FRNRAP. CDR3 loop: CASGLDSGSGETQYF. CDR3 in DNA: TGTGCTAGTGGTTTAGATAGCGGGTCCGGGGAGACCCAGTACTTC.

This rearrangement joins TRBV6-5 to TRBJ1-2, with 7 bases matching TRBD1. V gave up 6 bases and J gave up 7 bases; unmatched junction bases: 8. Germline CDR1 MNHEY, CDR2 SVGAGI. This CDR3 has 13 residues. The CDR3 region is CASRMTGNFGYTF. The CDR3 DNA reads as TGTGCCAGCAGAATGACAGGGAATTTTGGCTACACCTTC.

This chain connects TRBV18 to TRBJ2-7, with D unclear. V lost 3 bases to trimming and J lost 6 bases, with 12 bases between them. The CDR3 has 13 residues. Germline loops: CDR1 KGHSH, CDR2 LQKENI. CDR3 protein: CASSPTLTSEQYF. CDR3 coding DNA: TGTGCCAGCTCACCGACACTGACAAGCGAGCAGTACTTC.

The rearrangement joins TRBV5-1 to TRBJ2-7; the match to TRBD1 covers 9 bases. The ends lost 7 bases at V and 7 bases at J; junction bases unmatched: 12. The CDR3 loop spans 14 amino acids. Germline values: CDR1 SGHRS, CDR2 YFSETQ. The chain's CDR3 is CASGTGTGYVEQYF. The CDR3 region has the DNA TGCGCCAGCGGAACCGGGACAGGGTATGTGGAGCAGTACTTC.

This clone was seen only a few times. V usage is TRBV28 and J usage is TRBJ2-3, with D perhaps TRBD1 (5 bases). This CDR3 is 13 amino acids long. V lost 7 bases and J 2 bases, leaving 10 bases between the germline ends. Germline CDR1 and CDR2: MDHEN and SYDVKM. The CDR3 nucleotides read TGTGCCAGCAAAGAAGGGGTCACAGATACGCAGTATTTT. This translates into CASKEGVTDTQYF.

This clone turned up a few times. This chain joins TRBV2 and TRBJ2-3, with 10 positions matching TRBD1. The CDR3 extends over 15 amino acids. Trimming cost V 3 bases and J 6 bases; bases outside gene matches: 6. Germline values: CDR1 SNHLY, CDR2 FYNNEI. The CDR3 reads CASSDSTGGPDTQYF. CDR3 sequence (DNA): TGTGCCAGCAGTGACTCGACAGGGGGCCCCGATACGCAGTATTTT.

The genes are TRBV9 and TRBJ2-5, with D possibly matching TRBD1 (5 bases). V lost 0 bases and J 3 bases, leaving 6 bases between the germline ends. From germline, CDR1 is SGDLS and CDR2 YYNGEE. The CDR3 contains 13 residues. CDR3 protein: CASSVAGKETQYF. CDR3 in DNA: TGTGCCAGCAGCGTAGCAGGGAAAGAGACCCAGTACTTC. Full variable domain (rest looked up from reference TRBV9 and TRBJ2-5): DSGVTQTPKHLITATGQRVTLRCSPRSGDLSVYWYQQSLDQGLQFLIQYYNGEERAKGNILERFSAQQFPDLHSELNLSSLELGDSALYFCASSVAGKETQYFGPGTRLLVL.

CDR3 DNA: TGTGCCAGCAGTTTAAGGGGTGCCACACAAGAGACCCAGTACTTC. Residues: CASSLRGATQETQYF. The chain uses TRBV28 and TRBJ2-5, with D perhaps matching TRBD1 (5 bases). This CDR3 contains 15 residues. Germline lookup yields CDR1 MDHEN and CDR2 SYDVKM. Trimming took off 2 bases at V and 2 bases at J, with 12 bases between the two ends.

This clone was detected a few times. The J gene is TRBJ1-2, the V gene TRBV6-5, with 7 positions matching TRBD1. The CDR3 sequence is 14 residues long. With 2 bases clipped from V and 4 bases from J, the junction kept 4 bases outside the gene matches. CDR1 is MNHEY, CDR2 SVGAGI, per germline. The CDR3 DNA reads TGTGCCAGCAGTTACCGGGACAGATCCTATGGCTACACCTTC. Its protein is CASSYRDRSYGYTF.

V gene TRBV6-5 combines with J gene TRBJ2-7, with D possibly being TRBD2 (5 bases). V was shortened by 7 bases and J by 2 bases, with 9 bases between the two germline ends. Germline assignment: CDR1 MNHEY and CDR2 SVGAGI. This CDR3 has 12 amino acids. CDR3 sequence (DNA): TGTGCCAGCATGAGGGCGCCCTACGAGCAGTACTTC. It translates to CASMRAPYEQYF.

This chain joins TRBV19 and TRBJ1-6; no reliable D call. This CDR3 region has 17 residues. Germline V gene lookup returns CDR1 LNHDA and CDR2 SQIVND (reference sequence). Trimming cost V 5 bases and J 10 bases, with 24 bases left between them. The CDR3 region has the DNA TGTGCCAGTAGTGCTGACGACCTTGGGAGAGGACGATCACCCCTCCACTTT. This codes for CASSADDLGRGRSPLHF. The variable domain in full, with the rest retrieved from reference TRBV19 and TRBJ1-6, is DGGITQSPKYLFRKEGQNVTLSCEQNLNHDAMYWYRQDPGQGLRLIYYSQIVNDFQKGDIAEGYSVSREKKESFPLTVTSAQKNPTAFYLCASSADDLGRGRSPLHFGNGTRLTVT.

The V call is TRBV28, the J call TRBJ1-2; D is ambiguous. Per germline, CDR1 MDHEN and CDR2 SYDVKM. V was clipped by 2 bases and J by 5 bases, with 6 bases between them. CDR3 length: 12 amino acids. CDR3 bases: TGTGCCAGCAGTTTACTGGAGTATGGCTACACCTTC. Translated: CASSLLEYGYTF.

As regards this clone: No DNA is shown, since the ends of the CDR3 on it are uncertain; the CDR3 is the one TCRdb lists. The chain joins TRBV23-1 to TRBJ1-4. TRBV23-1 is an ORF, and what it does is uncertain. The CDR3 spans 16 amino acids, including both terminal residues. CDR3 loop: CASSPPDWIMMKNCFF.

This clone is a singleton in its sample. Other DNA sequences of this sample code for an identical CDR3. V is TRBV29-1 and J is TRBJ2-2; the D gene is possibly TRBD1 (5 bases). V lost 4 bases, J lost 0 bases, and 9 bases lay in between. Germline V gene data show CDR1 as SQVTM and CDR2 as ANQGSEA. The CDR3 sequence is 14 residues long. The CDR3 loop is CSVGEQANTGELFF. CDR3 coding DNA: TGCAGCGTTGGTGAACAGGCGAACACCGGGGAGCTGTTTTTT.

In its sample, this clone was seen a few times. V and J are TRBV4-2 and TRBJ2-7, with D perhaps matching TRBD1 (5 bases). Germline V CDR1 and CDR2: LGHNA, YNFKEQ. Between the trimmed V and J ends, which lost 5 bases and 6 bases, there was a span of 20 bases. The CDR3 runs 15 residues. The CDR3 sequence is CASSGPGISPPEQYF. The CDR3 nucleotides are TGTGCCAGCAGCGGGCCAGGGATATCCCCCCCCGAGCAGTACTTC.

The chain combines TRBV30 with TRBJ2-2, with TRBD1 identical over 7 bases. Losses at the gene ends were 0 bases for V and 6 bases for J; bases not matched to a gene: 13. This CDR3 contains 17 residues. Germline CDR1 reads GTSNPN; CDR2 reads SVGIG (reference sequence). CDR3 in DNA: TGTGCCTGGAGTGTAATCCGGCCAGGGGGTAGGGCCGGGGAGCTGTTTTTT. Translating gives CAWSVIRPGGRAGELFF.

CDR3 coding DNA: TGTGCCAGCAGCCGCAGAAACAAAGAAAAACTGTTTTTT. As protein: CASSRRNKEKLFF. This chain links TRBV14 with TRBJ1-4; D not certain. Germline CDR1 and CDR2: SGHDN and FVKESK. The germline V and J ends were trimmed by 4 bases and 8 bases, with 11 bases remaining between them. CDR3 size: 13 residues.